A selection of T cell receptor beta chains follows, all from one sample in a study of blood T cell repertoires in COVID-19. Assay used: immunoSEQ multiplex PCR; TCRdb lists only in-frame clones, some missing. Seen here are 350,000 to 400,000 clones, roughly nine tenths observed once, and the top ten hold roughly 0.86%. The sequencing sample was made of PBMCs or T cells enriched from blood (not recorded which). All receptors derive from a woman between 35 and 50 years old who had been exposed to COVID-19. Both conserved end residues are part of each CDR3. D genes are given only for firm matches. Clone size, where shown, is once, few, many, or a class for clones that have expanded.

d_gene	abundance	v_gene	j_gene	CDR3nt	CDR3aa
-	-	TRBV19	TRBJ1-2	TGTGCCACCCGAGGGGGAGATTTCGATGGCTACACCTTC	CATRGGDFDGYTF
-	-	TRBV27	TRBJ2-2	TGTGCCAGCAGTTCTCTAGCCGGGGAGCTGTTTTTT	CASSSLAGELFF
TRBD1	-	TRBV19	TRBJ1-1	TGTGCCAGTAGTGACCGGACAGGGGGCGCGATTGAAGCTTTCTTT	CASSDRTGGAIEAFF
-	-	TRBV9	TRBJ2-1	TGTGCCAGCAGCGTAGCCCCCTCGGTCAGGAATGAGCAGTTCTTC	CASSVAPSVRNEQFF
-	-	TRBV29-1	TRBJ1-2	TGCAGCGTTGAAGTAGGCCAAGGGGCGGATAACTATGGCTACACCTTC	CSVEVGQGADNYGYTF
-	-	TRBV2	TRBJ1-1	TGTGCCAGCACCGTAGGGGGAGAAACTGAAGCTTTCTTT	CASTVGGETEAFF
TRBD1	few	TRBV2	TRBJ1-5	TGTGCCAGCACCCAAATTCCCGGGACAGGGAAACAGCCCCAGCATTTT	CASTQIPGTGKQPQHF
-	-	TRBV10-1	TRBJ1-4	TGCGCCAGCAGTGAAGACCTGGGAGAATTTGAAAAACTGTTTTTT	CASSEDLGEFEKLFF
-	-	TRBV6-2/TRBV6-3	TRBJ1-6	TGTGCCAGCAGTTCTCCTGACAGGAGCTCCTATAATTCACCCCTCCACTTT	CASSSPDRSSYNSPLHF
TRBD1	-	TRBV2	TRBJ2-1	TGTGCCAGGGGGACAGAAAATGAGCAGTTCTTC	CARGTENEQFF
TRBD1	-	TRBV12-3/TRBV12-4	TRBJ1-1	TGTGCCAGCACCAAGCAGGGGGCAGGTTTCGCTTTCTTT	CASTKQGAGFAFF
-	-	TRBV30	TRBJ2-7	TGTGCCTGGAGCGCGGGACTTGCCGGCTACGAGCAGTACTTC	CAWSAGLAGYEQYF
TRBD1	-	TRBV13	TRBJ2-2	TGTGCCAGCAGCTTACGGTGGGACAGGGATCGCACCGGGGAGCTGTTTTTT	CASSLRWDRDRTGELFF
-	once	TRBV5-6	TRBJ1-5	TGTGCCAGCAGCTCTACGACAGCAAGCAATCAGCCCCAGCATTTT	CASSSTTASNQPQHF
-	-	TRBV2	TRBJ1-2	TGTGCCAGCAGTGTCCAGGGTGGAAAATTTGAATTGTCATTTCGCTACACCTTC	CASSVQGGKFELSFRYTF
-	-	TRBV28	TRBJ2-7	TGTGCCAGCAGTTTGGCGCAGGTTGGCTCCTACGAGCAGTACTTC	CASSLAQVGSYEQYF